A selection of T cell receptor beta chains follows, all from one sample in a study of pediatric ulcerative colitis. Assay: immunoSEQ multiplex PCR; the TCRdb copy retains only in-frame clones and omits some. The sample lists roughly 25,000 clones; 55% to 75% were seen once. Specimen: gut tissue. These receptors were obtained from a boy between 10 and 17 years old with severe ulcerative colitis. Both conserved end residues are part of each CDR3. D genes are given only for firm matches. Only part of the rows carry a size: once, few, many, or a class if the clone is expanded.

>13|.|TRBJ2-1|TRBV29-1|.
TGCAGCGTTGAAGTTGAGGGGAACAATGAGCAGTTCTTC
CSVEVEGNNEQFF
>12|TRBD1|TRBJ1-2|TRBV6-5|.
TGTGCCAGCAACGGACAGGGGGGCGGCTACACCTTC
CASNGQGGGYTF
>14|TRBD1|TRBJ1-1|TRBV7-2|.
TGTGCCAGCACCCGTGGGGACAGGGACACTGAAGCTTTCTTT
CASTRGDRDTEAFF
>17|.|TRBJ2-1|TRBV4-1|once
TGCGCCAGCAGCCACGTATTCGACAGGCTCGCCTACAATGAGCAGTTCTTC
CASSHVFDRLAYNEQFF
>16|.|TRBJ2-7|TRBV19|.
TGTGCCAGTAGTATAGATCGGGCAGGGTCGTACTACGAGCAGTACTTC
CASSIDRAGSYYEQYF
>15|.|TRBJ1-3|TRBV15|.
TGTGCCACCAGCGTCGAGGCAGGGCTAGGAAACACCATATATTTT
CATSVEAGLGNTIYF
>14|.|TRBJ2-1|TRBV7-7|.
TGTGCTAGCAGCTTCTTGGGAGCATACAATGAGCAGTTCTTC
CASSFLGAYNEQFF
>16|.|TRBJ2-1|TRBV4-1|.
TGCGCCAGCAGCCAGGAAGGACGGATCTTATCCAATGAGCAGTTCTTC
CASSQEGRILSNEQFF
>16|TRBD1|TRBJ2-7|TRBV7-9|.
TGTGCCAGCAGCTTAGAAGTACAGGGGGCGGGTGGCGAGCAGTACTTC
CASSLEVQGAGGEQYF
>14|.|TRBJ1-1|TRBV19|few
TGTGCCACCACGGTGGGGATATTAGCCACTGAAGCTTTCTTT
CATTVGILATEAFF
>14|.|TRBJ2-7|TRBV7-8|once
TGTGCCAGCAGCATCATTGACTGGGCCAACGAGCAGTACTTC
CASSIIDWANEQYF
>13|.|TRBJ2-5|TRBV6-1|.
TGTGCCAGCAGTGAGCAGGGTTCTTGGGAGCAGTACTTC
CASSEQGSWEQYF
>12|.|TRBJ2-3|TRBV7-2|once
TGTGCCAGCAGCCCCCGCGGAGATACGCAGTATTTT
CASSPRGDTQYF
>14|.|TRBJ2-7|TRBV7-2|once
TGTGCCAGCAGCTACCGACAGCTTACCTACGAGCAGTACTTC
CASSYRQLTYEQYF
>15|.|TRBJ1-1|TRBV11-2|few
TGTGCCAGCAGCTTAGAGTCTGGGGGGGGCACTGAAGCTTTCTTT
CASSLESGGGTEAFF
>14|.|TRBJ1-1|TRBV6-5|.
TGTGCCAGCGGTAATTCATTCCGTAACGGTGAAGCTTTCTTT
CASGNSFRNGEAFF
>12|.|TRBJ2-7|TRBV2|.
TGTGCCAGCAGGCCTGGATCCTACGAGCAGTACTTC
CASRPGSYEQYF
>15|.|TRBJ2-3|TRBV7-2|.
TGTGCCAGCAGCTTACAGGGCGTGAGCACAGATACGCAGTATTTT
CASSLQGVSTDTQYF
>14|.|TRBJ1-1|TRBV11-2|.
TGTGCCAGCAGCCCTCATGGGGCGAACACTGAAGCTTTCTTT
CASSPHGANTEAFF
>16|.|TRBJ2-7|TRBV6-1|.
TGTGCCAGCAGTGAAGATCAGGGAGCCGTCTCCTACGAGCAGTACTTC
CASSEDQGAVSYEQYF
>11|.|TRBJ2-2|TRBV30|.
TGTGCCTGGAGTGATACCGGGGAGCTGTTTTTT
CAWSDTGELFF
>13|.|TRBJ1-2|TRBV4-1|few
TGCGCCAGCGCACAGCAAGAAAACTATGGCTACACCTTC
CASAQQENYGYTF
>14|TRBD1|TRBJ1-1|TRBV10-2|.
TGCGCCAGCACCCCGACAGGGGTCGACACTGAAGCTTTCTTT
CASTPTGVDTEAFF
>14|.|TRBJ2-1|TRBV4-2|few
TGTGCCAGCAGCCAAGAAGTATTCTACAATGAGCAGTTCTTC
CASSQEVFYNEQFF
>12|.|TRBJ2-7|TRBV2|.
TGTGCCAGCAGTGAAAGTGTACACGAGCAGTACTTC
CASSESVHEQYF
>14|.|TRBJ2-2|TRBV30|few
TGTGCCTGGAGTTGGGCTGGAAACACCGGGGAGCTGTTTTTT
CAWSWAGNTGELFF
>13|.|TRBJ1-1|TRBV30|.
TGTGCCTGCCAGTCCCAGGGGTCCACTGAAGCTTTCTTT
CACQSQGSTEAFF
>15|.|TRBJ2-7|TRBV5-6|.
TGTGCCAGCAGCTTGGATGGAGGGCCGACCTCCGAGCAGTACTTC
CASSLDGGPTSEQYF
>12|TRBD2|TRBJ2-1|TRBV30|.
TGTGCCTGGACCCGGGAGGGCCGCGAGCAGTTCTTC
CAWTREGREQFF
>17|.|TRBJ2-6|TRBV19|.
TGTGCCAGTAGTATAGGCCGGGTGGGCTCTGGGGCCAACGTCCTGACTTTC
CASSIGRVGSGANVLTF
>12|.|TRBJ2-7|TRBV12-5|once
TGTGCTAGTGGTTTGGGACACTACGAGCAGTACTTC
CASGLGHYEQYF
>14|.|TRBJ1-2|TRBV25-1|.
TGTGCCAGCAGCGATACTCCAAGGTCCTCCGGCTACACCTTC
CASSDTPRSSGYTF
>14|.|TRBJ2-7|TRBV18|.
TGTGCCAGCTCACCTAACGGGCCCTCCTACGAGCAGTACTTC
CASSPNGPSYEQYF
>16|TRBD2|TRBJ2-2|TRBV5-1|.
TGCGCCAGCAGCCGAGAGACTAGCGGGGCTACCGGGGAGCTGTTTTTT
CASSRETSGATGELFF
>15|.|TRBJ2-1|TRBV5-1|.
TGCGCCAGCAGCTTGGGGGCGAGCTCCTACAATGAGCAGTTCTTC
CASSLGASSYNEQFF
>13|.|TRBJ1-1|TRBV6-1|.
TGTGCCAGCAGTGAAGCGAGGAACACTGAAGCTTTCTTT
CASSEARNTEAFF
>15|.|TRBJ1-4|TRBV14|medium-sized
TGTGCCAGCAGCCTCAATTACGCAACTAATGAAAAACTGTTTTTT
CASSLNYATNEKLFF
>14|.|TRBJ2-2|TRBV7-9|few
TGTGCCAGCAGCTTATCTCTGCCCACCGGGGAGCTGTTTTTT
CASSLSLPTGELFF
>15|.|TRBJ1-1|TRBV18|.
TGTGCCAGCTCACCATATTCATTAGAATTTACTGAAGCTTTCTTT
CASSPYSLEFTEAFF
>16|.|TRBJ2-7|TRBV7-2|.
TGTGCCAGCAGCTTAGTCTACAGTGTGGCCCGCCACGAGCAGTACTTC
CASSLVYSVARHEQYF